A selection of T cell receptor beta chains follows, all from one sample in a study of beta chain bispecific antibodies for T cell cancers. The antigens for these receptors are not known. TCRdb redid the calling of the 5' RACE reads with MiXCR, one entry per CDR3 protein. The sample gives over 20,000 distinct CDR3 sequences, over 2.5% of which show up once; more than 30% is in the top ten. Specimen: healthy donor T cells cultured with leukemia cells. The receptors come from a human donor in good health. Some clones in this sample may be carry-over from other donors' samples. Each CDR3 is given without its conserved first and last residue. The order of the fields is V gene, J gene, CDR3 protein.

V gene: TRBV6-6; J gene: TRBJ2-7; CDR3 protein: ASSYSTSSSYEQY
V gene: TRBV25-1; J gene: TRBJ1-2; CDR3 protein: ASEGNSPPNYGYT
V gene: TRBV19; J gene: TRBJ2-1; CDR3 protein: ASSTGQGYYNEQF
V gene: TRBV5-5; J gene: TRBJ2-7; CDR3 protein: ASSLRSQGSYEQY
V gene: TRBV27; J gene: TRBJ2-7; CDR3 protein: ASGTYGKEEQY
V gene: TRBV7-9; J gene: TRBJ2-3; CDR3 protein: ASGQTSESDTQY
V gene: TRBV3-1; J gene: TRBJ1-5; CDR3 protein: ASSFQGYGQPQH
V gene: TRBV14; J gene: TRBJ2-2; CDR3 protein: ASSHRAGELF
V gene: TRBV5-4; J gene: TRBJ2-7; CDR3 protein: ASSLWGAQYEQY
V gene: TRBV3-1; J gene: TRBJ2-3; CDR3 protein: ASSPNIEWSDTQY